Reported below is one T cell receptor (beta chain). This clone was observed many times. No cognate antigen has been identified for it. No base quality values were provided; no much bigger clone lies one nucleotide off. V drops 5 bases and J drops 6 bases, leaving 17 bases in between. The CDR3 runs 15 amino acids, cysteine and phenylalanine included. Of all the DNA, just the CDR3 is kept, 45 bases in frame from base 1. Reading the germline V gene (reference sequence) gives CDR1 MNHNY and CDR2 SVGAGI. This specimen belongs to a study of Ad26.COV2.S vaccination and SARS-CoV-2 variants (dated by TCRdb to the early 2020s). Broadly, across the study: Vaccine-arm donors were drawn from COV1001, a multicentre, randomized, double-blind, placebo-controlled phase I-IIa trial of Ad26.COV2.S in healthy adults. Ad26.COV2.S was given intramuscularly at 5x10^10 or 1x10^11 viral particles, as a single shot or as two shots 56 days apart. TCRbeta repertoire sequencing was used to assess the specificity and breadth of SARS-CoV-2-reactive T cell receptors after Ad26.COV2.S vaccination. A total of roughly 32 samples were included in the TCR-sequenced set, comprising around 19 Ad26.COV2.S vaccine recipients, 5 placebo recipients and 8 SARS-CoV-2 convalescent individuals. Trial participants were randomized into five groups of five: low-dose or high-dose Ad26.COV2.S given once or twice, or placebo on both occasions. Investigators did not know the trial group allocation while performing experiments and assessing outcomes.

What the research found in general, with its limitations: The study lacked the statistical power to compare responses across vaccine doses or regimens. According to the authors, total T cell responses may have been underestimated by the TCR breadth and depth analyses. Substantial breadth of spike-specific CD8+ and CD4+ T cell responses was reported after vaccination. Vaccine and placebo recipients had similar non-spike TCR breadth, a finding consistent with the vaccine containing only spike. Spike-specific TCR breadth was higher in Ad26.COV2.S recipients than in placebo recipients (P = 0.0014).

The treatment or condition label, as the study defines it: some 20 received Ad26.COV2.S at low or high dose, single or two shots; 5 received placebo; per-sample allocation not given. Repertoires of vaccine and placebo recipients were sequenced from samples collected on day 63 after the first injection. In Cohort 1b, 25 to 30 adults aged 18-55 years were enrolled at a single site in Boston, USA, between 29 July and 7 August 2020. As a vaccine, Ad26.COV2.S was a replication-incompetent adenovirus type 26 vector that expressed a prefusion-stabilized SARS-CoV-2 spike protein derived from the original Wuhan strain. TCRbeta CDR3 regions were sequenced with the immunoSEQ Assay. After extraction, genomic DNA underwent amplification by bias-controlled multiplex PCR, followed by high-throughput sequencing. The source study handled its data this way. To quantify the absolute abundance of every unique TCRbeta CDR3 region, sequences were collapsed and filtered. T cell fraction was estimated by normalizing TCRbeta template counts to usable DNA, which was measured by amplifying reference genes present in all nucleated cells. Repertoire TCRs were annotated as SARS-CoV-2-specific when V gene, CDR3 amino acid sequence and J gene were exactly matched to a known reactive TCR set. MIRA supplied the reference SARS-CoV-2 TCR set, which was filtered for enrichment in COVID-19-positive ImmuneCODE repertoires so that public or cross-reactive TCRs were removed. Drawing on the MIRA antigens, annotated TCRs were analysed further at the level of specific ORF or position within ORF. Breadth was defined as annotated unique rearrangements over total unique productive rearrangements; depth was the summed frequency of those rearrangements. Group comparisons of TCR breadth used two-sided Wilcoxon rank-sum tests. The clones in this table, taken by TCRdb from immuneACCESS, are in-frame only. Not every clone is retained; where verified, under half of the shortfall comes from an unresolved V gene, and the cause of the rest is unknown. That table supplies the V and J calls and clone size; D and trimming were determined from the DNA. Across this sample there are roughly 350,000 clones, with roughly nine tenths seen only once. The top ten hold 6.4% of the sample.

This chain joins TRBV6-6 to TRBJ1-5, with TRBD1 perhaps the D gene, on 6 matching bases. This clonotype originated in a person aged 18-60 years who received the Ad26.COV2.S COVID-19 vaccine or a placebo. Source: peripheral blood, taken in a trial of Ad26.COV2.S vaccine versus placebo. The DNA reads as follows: TGTGCCAGCAGTAGGGATTCTGAGGGGGTTCAGCCCCAGCATTTT. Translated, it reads CASSRDSEGVQPQHF.